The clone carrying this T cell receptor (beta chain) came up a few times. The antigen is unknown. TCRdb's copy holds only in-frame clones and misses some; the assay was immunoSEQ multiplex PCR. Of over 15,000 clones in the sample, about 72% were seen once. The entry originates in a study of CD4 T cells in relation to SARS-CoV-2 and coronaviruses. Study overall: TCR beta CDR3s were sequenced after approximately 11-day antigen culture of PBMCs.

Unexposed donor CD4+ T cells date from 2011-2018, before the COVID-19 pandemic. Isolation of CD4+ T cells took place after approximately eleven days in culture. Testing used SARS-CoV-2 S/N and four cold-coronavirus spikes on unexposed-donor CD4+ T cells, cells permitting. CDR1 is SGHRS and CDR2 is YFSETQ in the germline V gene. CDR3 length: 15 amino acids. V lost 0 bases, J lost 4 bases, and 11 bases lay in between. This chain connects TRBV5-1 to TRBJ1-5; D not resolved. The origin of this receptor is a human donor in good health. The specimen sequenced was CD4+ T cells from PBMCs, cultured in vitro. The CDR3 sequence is CASSLAGTSNQPQHF. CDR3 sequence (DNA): TGCGCCAGCAGCTTGGCGGGCACTTCAAATCAGCCCCAGCATTTT.